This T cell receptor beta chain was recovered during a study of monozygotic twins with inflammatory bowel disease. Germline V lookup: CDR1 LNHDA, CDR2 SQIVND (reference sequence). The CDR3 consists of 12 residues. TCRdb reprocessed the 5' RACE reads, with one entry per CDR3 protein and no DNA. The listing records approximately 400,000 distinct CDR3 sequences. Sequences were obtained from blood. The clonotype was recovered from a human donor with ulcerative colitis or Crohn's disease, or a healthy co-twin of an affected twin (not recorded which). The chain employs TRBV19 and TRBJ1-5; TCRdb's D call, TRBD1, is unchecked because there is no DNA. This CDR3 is CASRDRLQPQHF.